What follows describes a single T cell receptor (beta chain). The data originate from a study of blood T cell repertoires in COVID-19. Germline CDR1 reads MNHEY; CDR2 reads SMNVEV (reference sequence). This CDR3 has 17 residues. V lost 7 bases to trimming and J lost 6 bases; unmatched junction nucleotides: 14. Clones were read by immunoSEQ multiplex PCR, and TCRdb kept only the in-frame ones, dropping some. The sample contains hundreds of thousands of clones, about nine tenths of which appear only once. The sample consisted of peripheral blood. This receptor was obtained from a woman between 55 and 75 years old with acute or convalescent COVID-19. This rearrangement joins TRBV27 to TRBJ2-1; TRBD2 matches 11 bases. The CDR3 region is CASNSETSGTRRNEQFF. CDR3 nucleotides: TGTGCCAGCAACTCAGAGACTAGCGGGACAAGACGCAATGAGCAGTTCTTC.